The clone carrying this TCR beta chain was recorded only once. In the original analysis: Estimates of nucleated cell counts were drawn from the amplification of reference gene primers. The data were produced by immunoSEQ multiplex PCR, yet TCRdb's version contains in-frame clones alone and is incomplete. That table furnishes V, J and clone size, whereas the DNA furnished D and trimming. Of hundreds of thousands of clones listed, around 87% are singletons. The data were taken from a study of blood T cell repertoires in COVID-19. In the study overall: The study drew acute and convalescent COVID-19 samples from the United States, Italy and Spain. T cells, B-cell-depleted T cells, or PBMCs supplied cDNA or gDNA.

V gave up 3 bases and J gave up 0 bases, with 11 bases separating them. CDR3 length equals 16 residues. From germline, CDR1 is LNHDA and CDR2 SQIVND (reference sequence). Sequencing was done on a sample of peripheral blood. The TCR comes from an older woman with COVID-19, enrolled during active disease. The genes are TRBV19 and TRBJ1-4; D unclear. The CDR3 coding sequence is TGTGCCAGTAGTATTGTCCCTCCCGCAACTAATGAAAAACTGTTTTTT. Translation: CASSIVPPATNEKLFF.